A single sample is the source of the 4 T cell receptor beta chains below, sequenced in a study of blood T cell repertoires in COVID-19. Repertoires were generated with immunoSEQ multiplex PCR, while TCRdb's copy carries only in-frame clones and drops some. This sample yields roughly 250,000 clones, of which 70% to 85% are seen a single time; approximately 1.9% belongs to the top ten. The sequencing input was peripheral blood. The receptors come from an elderly woman with acute or convalescent COVID-19.

This chain uses TRBV28 with TRBJ1-6, with D unresolved. The CDR3 totals 13 residues. V was trimmed by 8 bases and J by 9 bases, leaving 14 bases between them. Germline values: CDR1 MDHEN, CDR2 SYDVKM. CDR3 loop: CASHDRGGSPLHF. CDR3 nucleotide sequence: TGTGCCAGCCACGACCGGGGTGGTTCACCCCTCCACTTT.

The rearrangement joins TRBV14 to TRBJ1-2; 10 bases map to TRBD1. This CDR3 spans 15 amino acids. Per germline, CDR1 SGHDN and CDR2 FVKESK. The trim removed 2 bases at V and 8 bases at J, leaving 8 bases unmatched. The CDR3 sequence: CASSQKGQGRSGYTF. As DNA, the CDR3 is TGTGCCAGCAGCCAAAAGGGACAGGGGAGAAGCGGCTACACCTTC.

This chain uses TRBV5-1 with TRBJ2-3, with 7 bases lining up with TRBD1. Trimming took 4 bases from V and 4 from J; bases not matched to a gene: 9. Germline CDR1 SGHRS, CDR2 YFSETQ. The CDR3 spans 15 residues. CDR3: CASSQTTGSADTQYF. CDR3 sequence (DNA): TGCGCCAGCAGCCAAACGACAGGGTCGGCAGATACGCAGTATTTT.

The chain employs TRBV27 and TRBJ1-2, with D unresolved. Per germline, CDR1 MNHEY and CDR2 SMNVEV (reference sequence). The CDR3 sequence is 13 residues long. The V end lost 3 bases, the J end lost 4 bases, and 9 bases lay between the germline ends. CDR3 residues: CASSFLGTYGYTF. The CDR3 DNA follows: TGTGCCAGCAGTTTCTTGGGCACCTATGGCTACACCTTC.